This T cell receptor beta chain appears in the sequencing data of a study of T cells in Graves' hyperthyroidism and ophthalmopathy. Whole-study results and caveats: Appearing also in blood were most of the thyroid clonotypes expanded above 0.001.

This CDR3 comprises 16 residues. J lost 0 bases, V lost 5 bases, and 7 bases had no gene match. Per germline, CDR1 SGHTA and CDR2 FQGNSA. Note on this clonotype: The antigen remains unidentified.

RNA transcripts were the template for amplifying TCR beta CDR3 regions. Carried out on the TCR CDR3, a first-round RT-PCR used the HTBI primer set. MiXCR was run by TCRdb on the multiplex PCR reads, yielding one entry per CDR3 protein. The table records around 620,000 distinct CDR3 sequences, 14% of them present only once. This TCR came from a woman aged 18-30 years with Graves' ophthalmopathy. The specimen was blood. V usage is TRBV7-2 and J usage is TRBJ1-5, with 7 nucleotides matching TRBD1. This CDR3 is CASSPRDRLSNQPQHF. In DNA form, the CDR3 reads TGTGCCAGCAGCCCCAGGGACAGACTTAGCAATCAGCCCCAGCATTTT.